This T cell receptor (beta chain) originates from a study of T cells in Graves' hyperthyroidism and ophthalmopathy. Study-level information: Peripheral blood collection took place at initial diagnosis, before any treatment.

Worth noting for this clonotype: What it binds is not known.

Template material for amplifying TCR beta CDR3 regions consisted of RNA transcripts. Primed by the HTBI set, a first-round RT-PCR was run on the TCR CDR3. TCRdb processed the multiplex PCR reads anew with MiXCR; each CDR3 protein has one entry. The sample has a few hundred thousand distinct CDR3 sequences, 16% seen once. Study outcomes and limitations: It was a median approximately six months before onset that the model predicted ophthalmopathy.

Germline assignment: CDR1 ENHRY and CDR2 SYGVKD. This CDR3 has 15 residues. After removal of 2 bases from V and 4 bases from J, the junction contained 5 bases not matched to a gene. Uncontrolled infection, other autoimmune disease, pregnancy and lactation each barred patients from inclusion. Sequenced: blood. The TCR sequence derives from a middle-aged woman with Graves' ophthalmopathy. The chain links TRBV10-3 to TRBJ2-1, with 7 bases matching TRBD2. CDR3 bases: TGTGCCATCAGTGAGGTTGCGGGAGAGTACAATGAGCAGTTCTTC. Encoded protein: CAISEVAGEYNEQFF.